What follows are 28 T cell receptor beta chains derived from one specimen sequenced in a study of T cell responses to AZD1222 COVID-19 vaccine. Sequenced by immunoSEQ multiplex PCR; TCRdb stores in-frame clones only, minus some. The table includes 100,000 to 150,000 clones, around nine tenths detected once. The sample in question was peripheral blood, obtained on day 0 of AZD1222 vaccination. Receptors originate from an adult in good health.

This chain connects TRBV20-1 to TRBJ1-1; D call uncertain. CDR1 and CDR2 (germline): DFQATT, SNEGSKA (reference sequence). Trimming stripped 6 bases from V and 5 bases from J, with 10 bases between. The CDR3 extends over 11 amino acids. The CDR3 sequence: CSARRETEAFF. Here the CDR3 DNA reads TGCAGTGCCCGGCGGGAGACTGAAGCTTTCTTT.

The chain employs TRBV5-6 and TRBJ1-4; 8 bases fit TRBD1. CDR3 length: 14 residues. CDR1 SGHDT and CDR2 YYEEEE come from the germline V gene. V trimming: 4 bases; J trimming: 10 bases; junction bases outside the gene matches: 9. The DNA of the CDR3 is TGTGCCAGCAGCCTGACAGGGGAGTATGTAAAACTGTTTTTT. Protein sequence: CASSLTGEYVKLFF.

J is TRBJ1-3 and V is TRBV11-2, with 8 bases matching TRBD1. Germline trimming cut 5 bases from V and 1 base from J; bases unmatched to any gene: 7. The CDR3 has 16 residues. CDR1 SGHAT and CDR2 FQNNGV come from the germline V gene. This CDR3 reads CASSQNRGLSGNTIYF. For the CDR3, the DNA is TGTGCCAGCAGCCAAAACAGGGGGTTGTCTGGAAACACCATATATTTT. Based on the CDR3 plus reference TRBV11-2 and TRBJ1-3, the full variable domain is EAGVAQSPRYKIIEKRQSVAFWCNPISGHATLYWYQQILGQGPKLLIQFQNNGVVDDSQLPKDRFSAERLKGVDSTLKIQPAKLEDSAVYLCASSQNRGLSGNTIYFGEGSWLTVV.

The chain has TRBV25-1 and TRBJ2-7; D is uncertain. Germline values: CDR1 MGHDK, CDR2 SYGVNS. V shed 4 bases and J shed 3 bases, with 7 bases lying between them. The CDR3 loop spans 12 amino acids. CDR3 residues: CASSALGYEQYF. The CDR3 region has the DNA TGTGCCAGCAGTGCCCTGGGCTACGAGCAGTACTTC.

The rearrangement uses TRBV28 and TRBJ1-5, with unresolved D. This CDR3 is 12 amino acids long. V shed 7 bases and J shed 1 base, with 5 bases lying between them. In germline, CDR1 is MDHEN, CDR2 SYDVKM. The CDR3 sequence is CASKESNQPQHF. Here the CDR3 DNA reads TGTGCCAGCAAGGAGAGCAATCAGCCCCAGCATTTT. Together with reference TRBV28 and TRBJ1-5, the CDR3 gives the full variable domain: DVKVTQSSRYLVKRTGEKVFLECVQDMDHENMFWYRQDPGLGLRLIYFSYDVKMKEKGDIPEGYSVSREKKERFSLILESASTNQTSMYLCASKESNQPQHFGDGTRLSIL.

The chain has TRBV27 and TRBJ2-1; D could derive from TRBD1 or TRBD2 (5 bases each). V lost 5 bases to trimming and J lost 1 base, with 15 bases between them. The CDR3 consists of 16 residues. Germline values: CDR1 MNHEY, CDR2 SMNVEV (reference sequence). In nucleotides, the CDR3 is TGTGCCAGCAGTCCTCGGTGGGGGTTTTCCTACAATGAGCAGTTCTTC. It codes for CASSPRWGFSYNEQFF.

The chain has TRBV25-1 and TRBJ1-3, with 8 bases identical to TRBD1. V trimming: 4 bases; J trimming: 6 bases; junction bases outside the gene matches: 14. The CDR3 runs to 17 residues. Germline-derived CDR1 and CDR2 are MGHDK and SYGVNS. CDR3 DNA: TGTGCCAGCAGTGCGCACCTCCTGACAGGGGAGGAAAACACCATATATTTT. Encoded protein: CASSAHLLTGEENTIYF.

The CDR3 region is CASSLGEGHLQETQYF. Written as DNA, the CDR3 is TGCGCCAGCAGCTTGGGGGAAGGACACTTACAAGAGACCCAGTACTTC. The rearrangement links TRBV5-1 to TRBJ2-5, with D possibly TRBD1 on 5 matching bases. The CDR3 loop spans 16 amino acids. Germline CDR1 SGHRS, CDR2 YFSETQ. V dropped 0 bases and J dropped 2 bases, with 14 bases sitting between them.

The V gene is TRBV3-1 (or the pseudogene TRBV3-2), the J gene TRBJ2-1; 8 nucleotides agree with TRBD2. Germline values: CDR1 LGHDT, CDR2 YNNKEL (reference sequence). Germline trimming cut 1 base from V and 5 bases from J; bases unmatched to any gene: 7. The CDR3 extends over 16 amino acids. The CDR3 DNA reads TGTGCCAGCAGCCAAGTGACGGGAGGGCCTCACAATGAGCAGTTCTTC. Residues: CASSQVTGGPHNEQFF.

The J gene is TRBJ1-4, the V gene TRBV4-3; the match to TRBD1 covers 8 bases. The CDR3 sequence is 19 residues long. CDR1 and CDR2 from the germline V gene are LGHNA and YSLEER. With V trimmed by 2 bases and J by 0 bases, 11 bases remained unmatched. CDR3 sequence: CASSQSPGTGSATNEKLFF. CDR3 bases: TGCGCCAGCAGCCAATCTCCCGGGACAGGATCTGCAACTAATGAAAAACTGTTTTTT.

The chain combines TRBV2 with TRBJ2-1; no firm D call. Trimming shortened V by 7 bases and J by 9 bases, and 13 bases separated the two germline ends. The CDR3 spans 12 residues. Germline-derived CDR1 and CDR2 are SNHLY and FYNNEI. The CDR3 loop reads CASTEVFGEQFF. The CDR3 DNA reads TGTGCCAGCACCGAGGTATTTGGTGAGCAGTTCTTC.

The chain employs TRBV7-2 and TRBJ2-3; D unresolved. The CDR3 contains 13 residues. Trimming cost V 1 base and J 7 bases, with 9 bases left between them. The germline V gene encodes CDR1 SGHTA and CDR2 FQGNSA. CDR3 residues: CASSLEVDNTQYF. As DNA, the CDR3 is TGTGCCAGCAGCTTAGAAGTCGATAATACGCAGTATTTT. Full variable domain (missing parts from reference TRBV7-2 and TRBJ2-3): GAGVSQSPSNKVTEKGKDVELRCDPISGHTALYWYRQSLGQGLEFLIYFQGNSAPDKSGLPSDRFSAERTGGSVSTLTIQRTQQEDSAVYLCASSLEVDNTQYFGPGTRLTVL.

The rearrangement links TRBV3-1 (or the pseudogene TRBV3-2) to TRBJ2-5; tentatively, D is TRBD2 (5 bases). There are 13 residues in the CDR3. V lost 4 bases and J 1 base, leaving 7 bases between the germline ends. Germline CDR1 is LGHDT and CDR2 is YNNKEL (reference sequence). This CDR3 is CASSPLAQETQYF. CDR3 nucleotides: TGTGCCAGCAGCCCGCTAGCCCAAGAGACCCAGTACTTC.

This clone was counted once. V is TRBV18 and J is TRBJ2-7; D may be TRBD2 (6 bases). Germline V gives CDR1 KGHSH, CDR2 LQKENI. This CDR3 has 14 amino acids. The V gene lost 2 bases and the J gene lost 6 bases, with 14 bases spanning the gap. The CDR3 bases are TGTGCCAGCTCACCAGGGACTGAGGCTGGCGAGCAGTACTTC. Protein product: CASSPGTEAGEQYF. The full variable domain, its missing parts supplied by reference TRBV18 and TRBJ2-7, is NAGVMQNPRHLVRRRGQEARLRCSPMKGHSHVYWYRQLPEEGLKFMVYLQKENIIDESGMPKERFSAEFPKEGPSILRIQQVVRGDSAAYFCASSPGTEAGEQYFGPGTRLTVT.

This chain links TRBV2 with TRBJ2-1, with a tentative D call TRBD1 (5 bases). The CDR3 loop spans 15 amino acids. CDR1 is SNHLY, CDR2 FYNNEI, per germline. Trimming cost V 4 bases and J 3 bases, with 13 bases left between them. The CDR3 loop is CASSVRTPIYNEQFF. Written as DNA, the CDR3 is TGTGCCAGCAGTGTTAGGACACCCATCTACAATGAGCAGTTCTTC.

The J gene is TRBJ1-5, the V gene TRBV7-8; D gene ambiguous. The V gene's germline CDR1 is SGHVS and CDR2 FQNEAQ. The length of the CDR3 is 14 residues. V was trimmed by 2 bases and J by 5 bases, leaving 10 bases between them. CDR3 region: CASSLNRVDQPQHF. The CDR3 DNA follows: TGTGCCAGCAGCTTAAATCGGGTCGATCAGCCCCAGCATTTT.

V and J are TRBV10-3 and TRBJ1-1; TRBD1 might be the D (6 bases). The germline V gene encodes CDR1 ENHRY and CDR2 SYGVKD. Trimming left V 6 bases short and J 6 bases short, with 11 bases between. This CDR3 region has 12 residues. The CDR3 coding sequence is TGTGCCATCAGGAAGGCAGGGGCTGAAGCTTTCTTT. Translated, it gives CAIRKAGAEAFF.

The rearrangement uses TRBV7-9 and TRBJ1-1, with D perhaps TRBD1 (5 bases). This CDR3 is 15 amino acids long. Germline V gene data show CDR1 as SEHNR and CDR2 as FQNEAQ (reference sequence). Trimming removed 5 bases at V and 1 base at J, with 14 bases between. The CDR3 sequence is CASSPQGRRNTEAFF. In DNA, the CDR3 is TGTGCCAGCAGCCCTCAGGGTCGACGGAACACTGAAGCTTTCTTT.

The chain recombines TRBV4-2 with TRBJ1-3, with unresolved D. Trimming took off 4 bases at V and 0 bases at J, with 13 bases between the two ends. This CDR3 has 16 amino acids. Germline V gives CDR1 LGHNA, CDR2 YNFKEQ. CDR3 amino acids: CASSPSGSHSGNTIYF. CDR3 sequence (DNA): TGTGCCAGCAGCCCCTCGGGCAGTCACTCTGGAAACACCATATATTTT.

The chain combines TRBV5-1 with TRBJ2-2; 10 bases agree with TRBD1. Germline V lookup: CDR1 SGHRS, CDR2 YFSETQ. V dropped 3 bases and J dropped 4; count of bases not matched to a gene: 6. This CDR3 region has 16 residues. For the CDR3, the DNA is TGCGCCAGCAGCTCCTCCGGGACAGGGGTCACCGGGGAGCTGTTTTTT. It translates to CASSSSGTGVTGELFF. The variable domain in full, with the rest retrieved from reference TRBV5-1 and TRBJ2-2, is KAGVTQTPRYLIKTRGQQVTLSCSPISGHRSVSWYQQTPGQGLQFLFEYFSETQRNKGNFPGRFSGRQFSNSRSEMNVSTLELGDSALYLCASSSSGTGVTGELFFGEGSRLTVL.

The DNA for the CDR3 is TGTGCCAGCAGGACAGGGGGTACAACTAATGAAAAACTGTTTTTT. Translating gives CASRTGGTTNEKLFF. The genes are TRBV28 and TRBJ1-4; 9 bases are shared with TRBD1. Germline V lookup: CDR1 MDHEN, CDR2 SYDVKM. The CDR3 has 15 residues. Unmatched junction bases numbered 2, after V lost 6 bases and J lost 0 bases.

V usage is TRBV21-1 and J usage is TRBJ2-7; TRBD1, the table's D call, lacks a check against the DNA. TRBV21-1 is shown as a pseudogene. There are 16 residues in the CDR3. The CDR3 spells CASSKVRGLVGYEQYF. The CDR3 DNA reads TGTGCCAGCAGCAAAGTTAGGGGCCTAGTAGGCTACGAGCAGTACTTC.

The rearrangement links TRBV28 to TRBJ1-3; D is undetermined. Trimming removed 7 bases from V and 0 bases from J, with 10 bases in between. The CDR3 loop spans 14 amino acids. Germline-derived CDR1 and CDR2 are MDHEN and SYDVKM. CDR3 sequence reads: CASTDPLSGNTIYF. The DNA for the CDR3 is TGTGCCAGCACCGACCCCCTCTCTGGAAACACCATATATTTT.

As concerns this clone: The junction does not match germline at one end; this may be a read error. The V gene is TRBV28, the J gene TRBJ1-5, with 8 bases matching TRBD1. The CDR3 totals 17 residues. The germline gives CDR1 MDHEN, CDR2 SYDVKM. CDR3 nucleotides: TGTGCCAGCAGTCAACTTCAGGGGGCGGAGAGCAGTCAGCCCCAGCATTTT. Residues: CASSQLQGAESSQPQHF. Using reference TRBV28 and TRBJ1-5 for the parts outside the CDR3, the full variable domain is DVKVTQSSRYLVKRTGEKVFLECVQDMDHENMFWYRQDPGLGLRLIYFSYDVKMKEKGDIPEGYSVSREKKERFSLILESASTNQTSMYLCASSQLQGAESSQPQHFGDGTRLSIL.

The rearrangement uses TRBV29-1 and TRBJ2-1; 8 bases align to TRBD1. This CDR3 has 13 residues. Germline assignment: CDR1 SQVTM and CDR2 ANQGSEA. The ends lost 5 bases at V and 4 bases at J; junction bases unmatched: 4. The CDR3 sequence is CSVSGTGYNEQFF. As DNA, the CDR3 is TGCAGCGTTTCCGGGACAGGATACAATGAGCAGTTCTTC.

The chain recombines TRBV6-5 with TRBJ1-1, with 7 bases fitting TRBD1. This CDR3 is built from 13 residues. V trimming: 2 bases; J trimming: 6 bases; junction bases outside the gene matches: 3. Germline V gives CDR1 MNHEY, CDR2 SVGAGI. The CDR3 region has the DNA TGTGCCAGCAGTTACATCGGGACAGCTGAAGCTTTCTTT. This gives the protein CASSYIGTAEAFF.

The rearrangement uses TRBV19 and TRBJ1-5, with TRBD1 identical over 8 bases. Germline CDR1 LNHDA, CDR2 SQIVND (reference sequence). The V and J ends lost 3 bases and 0 bases, in that order; junction bases with no gene match: 4. CDR3 size: 16 residues. The CDR3 region has the DNA TGTGCCAGTAGTATGTGGACAGGGAATAGCAATCAGCCCCAGCATTTT. It translates to CASSMWTGNSNQPQHF.

V is TRBV3-1 (or the pseudogene TRBV3-2) and J is TRBJ2-7, with a weak D call TRBD1 (5 bases). Germline loops: CDR1 LGHDT, CDR2 YNNKEL (reference sequence). V lost 4 bases, J lost 6 bases, and 10 bases lay in between. This CDR3 spans 12 amino acids. This CDR3 is CASSPSGFEQYF. The CDR3 coding sequence is TGTGCCAGCAGCCCATCAGGGTTCGAGCAGTACTTC.